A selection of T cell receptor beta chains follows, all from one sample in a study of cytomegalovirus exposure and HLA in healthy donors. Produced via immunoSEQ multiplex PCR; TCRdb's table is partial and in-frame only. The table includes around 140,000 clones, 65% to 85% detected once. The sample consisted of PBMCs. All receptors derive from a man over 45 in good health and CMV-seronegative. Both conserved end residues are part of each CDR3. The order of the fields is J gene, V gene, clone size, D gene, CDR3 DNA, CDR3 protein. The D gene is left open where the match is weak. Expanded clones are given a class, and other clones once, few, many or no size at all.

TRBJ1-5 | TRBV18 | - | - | TGTGCCAGCTCACCTGGGGCCGACATCCTCAATCAGCCCCAGCATTTT | CASSPGADILNQPQHF
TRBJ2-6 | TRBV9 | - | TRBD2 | TGTGCCAGCAGCGTAGAGGCGGGGGGCCTCCCGGGGCGAGGGGCCAACGTCCTGACTTTC | CASSVEAGGLPGRGANVLTF
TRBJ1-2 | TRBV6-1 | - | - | TGTGCCAGCAGTGAAGCGCCTAATAACTATGGCTACACCTTC | CASSEAPNNYGYTF
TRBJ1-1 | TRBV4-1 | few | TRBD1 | TGCGCCAGCAGCCAAGCCCACAGGGGGCGGACTGAAGCTTTCTTT | CASSQAHRGRTEAFF
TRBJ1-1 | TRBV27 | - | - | TGTGCTGGGGGGGGAGCAGGCACTGAAGCTTTCTTT | CAGGGAGTEAFF
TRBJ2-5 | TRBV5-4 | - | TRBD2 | TGTGCCAGCAGCTTCGGTAGCGGGAGTCGCGGAGAGACCCAGTACTTC | CASSFGSGSRGETQYF
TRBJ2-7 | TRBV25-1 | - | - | TGTGCCAGCAGTGAATCGGGACTCTACGAGCAGTACTTC | CASSESGLYEQYF
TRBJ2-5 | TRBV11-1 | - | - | TGTGCCAGCAGCTCGAAGGGGGGGGCACGTGAGACCCAGTACTTC | CASSSKGGARETQYF
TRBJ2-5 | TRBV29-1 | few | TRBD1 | TGCAGCGTTGAAGTCGGGCAACAGGGGGAGACCCAGTACTTC | CSVEVGQQGETQYF
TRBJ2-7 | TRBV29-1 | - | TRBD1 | TGCAGCGTTTACAAGGACAGGGGGCCCGGGGAGCAGTACTTC | CSVYKDRGPGEQYF
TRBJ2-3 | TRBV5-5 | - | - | TGTGCCAGCAGCTTTAGACAGACGACTAGCACAGATACGCAGTATTTT | CASSFRQTTSTDTQYF
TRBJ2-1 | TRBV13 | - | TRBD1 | TGTGCCAGCAGCTTTCGTTCGACAGGGAGCTCCTACAATGAGCAGTTCTTC | CASSFRSTGSSYNEQFF
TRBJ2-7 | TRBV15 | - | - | TGTGCCACCAGTAGAAACAGGGACTACGAGCAGTACTTC | CATSRNRDYEQYF
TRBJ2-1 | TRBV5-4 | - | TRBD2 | TGTGCCAGCAGCTTACTAGCGGGGGTAGGGAATGAGCAGTTCTTC | CASSLLAGVGNEQFF
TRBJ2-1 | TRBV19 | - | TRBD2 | TGTGCCAGTAGTAGAACAGGGATAAGGACTAGCGGGGGTTACAATGAGCAGTTCTTC | CASSRTGIRTSGGYNEQFF
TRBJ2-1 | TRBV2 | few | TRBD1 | TGTGCCAGCAAAATACAGGGGTACTCCTACAATGAGCAGTTCTTC | CASKIQGYSYNEQFF
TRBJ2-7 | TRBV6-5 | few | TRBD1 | TGTGCCAGCAGCAAGACAGGGGGTGGATACGAGCAGTACTTC | CASSKTGGGYEQYF
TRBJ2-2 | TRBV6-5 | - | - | TGTGCCAGCAGCTTAGCGGAACCTAACACCGGGGAGCTGTTTTTT | CASSLAEPNTGELFF
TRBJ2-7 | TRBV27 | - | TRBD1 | TGTGCCAGCAGTCTCCGGACAGGGGGCTACGAGCAGTACTTC | CASSLRTGGYEQYF
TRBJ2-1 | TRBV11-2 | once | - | TGTGCCAGCAGCTTGGTCCCCCAGGCTCACAATGAGCAGTTCTTC | CASSLVPQAHNEQFF
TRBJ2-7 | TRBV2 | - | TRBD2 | TGTGCCAGCAGGCCCACTAGCGGGGGGGCCCGGGAGCAGTACTTC | CASRPTSGGAREQYF
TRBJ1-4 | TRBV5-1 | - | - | TGCGCCAGCAGCTTAGGGGGGGTCGGGACTAATGAAAAACTGTTTTTT | CASSLGGVGTNEKLFF
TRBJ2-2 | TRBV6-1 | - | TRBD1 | TGTGCCAGCAAGCTGACCTTTGACAGGGGACTGTTTTTT | CASKLTFDRGLFF
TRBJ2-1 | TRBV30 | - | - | TGTGCCTGGAGTAGGTCCGACAGTGCGCCCTACAATGAGCAGTTCTTC | CAWSRSDSAPYNEQFF
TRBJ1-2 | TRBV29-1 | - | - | TGCAGCGTGGCTTGGGACGGACTATATGGCTACACCTTC | CSVAWDGLYGYTF
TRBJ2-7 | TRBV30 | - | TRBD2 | TGTGCCTGGACCGGGACTAGCCTCGGCGAGCAGTACTTC | CAWTGTSLGEQYF
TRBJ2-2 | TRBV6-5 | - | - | TGTGCCAGCAGCCGCCAGTATACCGGGGAGCTGTTTTTT | CASSRQYTGELFF
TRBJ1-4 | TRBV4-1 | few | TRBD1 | TGCGCCAGCAGCCATCCGGGACAGACTGAAAAACTGTTTTTT | CASSHPGQTEKLFF
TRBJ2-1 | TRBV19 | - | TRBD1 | TGTGCCAGTACTGCTGGACAGGGAAGGAACAATGAGCAGTTCTTC | CASTAGQGRNNEQFF
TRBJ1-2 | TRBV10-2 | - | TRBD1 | TGCGCCAGCAGGCCTGGACAGGGGGGGAATGGCTACACCTTC | CASRPGQGGNGYTF
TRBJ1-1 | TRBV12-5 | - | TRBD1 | TGTGCTAGTGGTTTGGCCCAGGGACAGGGTGAAGCTTTCTTT | CASGLAQGQGEAFF
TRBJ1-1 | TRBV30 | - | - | TGTGCCTGGACCAAAATGACCCCCCCCGGGACTTTCCCCTACACGGCTTTCTTT | CAWTKMTPPGTFPYTAFF
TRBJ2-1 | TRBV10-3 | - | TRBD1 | TGTGCCATCAGTGCGGGACAGTCGCAGTTCTTC | CAISAGQSQFF
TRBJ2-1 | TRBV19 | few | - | TGTGCCAGTAGTATCTCACACTACAATGAGCAGTTCTTC | CASSISHYNEQFF
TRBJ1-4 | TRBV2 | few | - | TGTGCCAGCCTCCCCGGGGCAGGGGAAAATGAAAAACTGTTTTTT | CASLPGAGENEKLFF
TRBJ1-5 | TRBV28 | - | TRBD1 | TGTGCCAGCAGTGTGGGACAGGTCAACAATCAGCCCCAGCATTTT | CASSVGQVNNQPQHF
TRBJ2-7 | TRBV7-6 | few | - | TGTGCCAGCAGCCAAATAGGGGGTCCCTACTACGAGCAGTACTTC | CASSQIGGPYYEQYF
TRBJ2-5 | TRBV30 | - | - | TGTGCCTGGAGTCCCCAGGGCCGGCAAGAGACCCAGTACTTC | CAWSPQGRQETQYF
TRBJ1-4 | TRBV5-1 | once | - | TGCGCCAGCAGGGAATCCACAGCAGCCGTCGAAAAACTGTTTTTT | CASRESTAAVEKLFF
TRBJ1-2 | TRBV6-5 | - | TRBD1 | TGTGCCAGTTCGGGACAGGGGGCGAACTATGGCTACACCTTC | CASSGQGANYGYTF